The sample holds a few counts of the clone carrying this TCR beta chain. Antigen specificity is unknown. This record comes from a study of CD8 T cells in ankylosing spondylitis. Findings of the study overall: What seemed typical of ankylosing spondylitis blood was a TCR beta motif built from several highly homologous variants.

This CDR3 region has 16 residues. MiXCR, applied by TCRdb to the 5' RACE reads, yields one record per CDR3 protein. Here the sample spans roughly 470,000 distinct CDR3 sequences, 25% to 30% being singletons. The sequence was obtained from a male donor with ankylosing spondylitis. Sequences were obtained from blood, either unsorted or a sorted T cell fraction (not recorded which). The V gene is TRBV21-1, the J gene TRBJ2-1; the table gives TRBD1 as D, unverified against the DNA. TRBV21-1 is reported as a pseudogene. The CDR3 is CASSKVRDCSYNEQFF. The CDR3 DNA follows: TGTGCCAGCAGCAAAGTCAGGGATTGCTCCTACAATGAGCAGTTCTTC.